The 17 T cell receptor beta chains below were found in one sample sequenced in a study of identical twins. A single record per CDR3 protein comes from TCRdb applying MiXCR to the 5' RACE reads. The data contain about 300,000 distinct CDR3 sequences, around an eighth of them singletons. This sample was shared with a second study, whose subject was yellow fever vaccine responses in identical twins.

The sample taken for sequencing was CD8+ T cells sorted from blood. The receptors stem from a woman aged 18-35 years in good health.

The J gene is TRBJ2-1, the V gene TRBV20-1; maybe TRBD1 (5 bases). V gave up 2 bases and J gave up 2 bases, with 13 bases separating them. Germline loops: CDR1 DFQATT, CDR2 SNEGSKA (reference sequence). CDR3 length equals 15 residues. CDR3: CSARSGRATYNEQFF. In nucleotides, the CDR3 is TGCAGTGCTAGATCCGGCAGGGCGACCTACAATGAGCAGTTCTTC.

The chain is built from TRBV20-1 and TRBJ2-3, with 11 bases matching TRBD2. J was trimmed by 6 bases and V by 0 bases; bases with no gene match: 14. Looked up from germline, CDR1 is DFQATT and CDR2 is SNEGSKA (reference sequence). The CDR3 covers 18 residues. The CDR3 loop is CSARDWLAGGPGGDTQYF. The CDR3 DNA is TGCAGTGCTAGAGATTGGCTAGCGGGAGGCCCAGGGGGTGATACGCAGTATTTT.

V and J are TRBV6-5 and TRBJ2-5; TRBD1 is a possible D gene (6 bases). The CDR3 is made up of 15 amino acids. CDR1 is MNHEY and CDR2 is SVGAGI in the germline V gene. Trimming left V 7 bases short and J 4 bases short, with 19 bases between. CDR3 bases: TGTGCCAGCACCTACTATGGGGGCTTGGGAGAGACCCAGTACTTC. Its translation is CASTYYGGLGETQYF.

The chain couples TRBV2 to TRBJ2-3; either TRBD1 or TRBD2 may supply D (5 bases each). The CDR3 contains 14 residues. V was clipped by 5 bases and J by 5 bases, with 14 bases between them. The V gene's germline CDR1 is SNHLY and CDR2 FYNNEI. The CDR3 DNA is TGTGCCAGCAGTTTCGACAGTGGACTAGATACGCAGTATTTT. Translating it yields CASSFDSGLDTQYF.

V and J are TRBV9 and TRBJ2-1, with 8 nucleotides matching TRBD2. The germline gives CDR1 SGDLS, CDR2 YYNGEE. The CDR3 spans 14 residues. With V trimmed by 9 bases and J by 5 bases, 10 bases remained unmatched. Here the CDR3 reads CATKPGLENNEQFF. DNA for the CDR3: TGTGCCACAAAACCGGGACTAGAAAACAATGAGCAGTTCTTC.

The CDR3, as DNA: TGTGCCAGCAGTACACCTCCCGGGACTAGTGACGAGCAGTACTTC. The encoded protein is CASSTPPGTSDEQYF. The rearrangement uses TRBV28 and TRBJ2-7; TRBD2 matches 8 bases. J was trimmed by 5 bases and V by 5 bases; bases with no gene match: 11. CDR3 length equals 15 residues. Germline CDR1 reads MDHEN; CDR2 reads SYDVKM.

The chain combines TRBV3-1 with TRBJ2-7; D gene unclear. CDR3 size: 13 residues. Trimming took off 0 bases at V and 3 bases at J, with 6 bases between the two ends. The germline V gene has CDR1 LGHDT and CDR2 YNNKEL (reference sequence). The CDR3 DNA follows: TGTGCCAGCAGCCAAGAACTGTACTACGAGCAGTACTTC. Translating gives CASSQELYYEQYF.

V and J are TRBV12-3 or TRBV12-4 and TRBJ2-5, with TRBD1 matching 10 bases. This CDR3 is 15 amino acids long. The ends lost 2 bases at V and 5 bases at J; junction bases unmatched: 5. The CDR3 bases are TGTGCCAGCAGTTTACGACAGGGGGCGGGGGAGACCCAGTACTTC. This encodes CASSLRQGAGETQYF.

This clonotype was counted many times. This chain uses TRBV28 with TRBJ2-1; D unresolved. Germline assignment: CDR1 MDHEN and CDR2 SYDVKM. The CDR3 has 20 amino acids. V lost 6 bases to trimming and J lost 0 bases, with 27 bases between them. The CDR3: CASSHPVGTKNPSSYNEQFF. As DNA, the CDR3 is TGTGCCAGCAGCCACCCCGTAGGCACCAAAAATCCTAGCTCCTACAATGAGCAGTTCTTC. The full variable domain, completed using reference TRBV28 and TRBJ2-1, is DVKVTQSSRYLVKRTGEKVFLECVQDMDHENMFWYRQDPGLGLRLIYFSYDVKMKEKGDIPEGYSVSREKKERFSLILESASTNQTSMYLCASSHPVGTKNPSSYNEQFFGPGTRLTVL.

This clonotype was seen a few times. This chain joins TRBV12-3 or TRBV12-4 and TRBJ2-1; D gene unclear. The germline V and J ends were trimmed by 3 bases and 3 bases, with 9 bases remaining between them. CDR3 size: 14 residues. The CDR3 DNA follows: TGTGCCAGCAGTTTTTGGGCGGACTACAATGAGCAGTTCTTC. It is translated as CASSFWADYNEQFF.

Only a few counts were recorded for this clonotype. V is TRBV20-1 and J is TRBJ2-1; 12 positions match TRBD1. The germline gives CDR1 DFQATT, CDR2 SNEGSKA (reference sequence). V was clipped by 6 bases and J by 8 bases; unmatched bases: 11. The CDR3 is 15 residues long. The CDR3 region is CSAHSGTGGSDEQFF. CDR3 nucleotide sequence: TGCAGTGCCCACTCCGGGACAGGGGGCAGCGATGAGCAGTTCTTC.

This sequence joins TRBV6-1 and TRBJ2-6; D is uncertain. There are 15 residues in the CDR3. Germline assignment: CDR1 MNHNS and CDR2 SASEGT. The V end was cut by 6 bases, the J end by 2 bases, with 11 bases between. The CDR3 loop is CASRADPAGANVLTF. As DNA, the CDR3 is TGTGCCAGCAGAGCCGACCCGGCTGGGGCCAACGTCCTGACTTTC.

This clonotype has a handful of counts. The V gene is TRBV7-2, the J gene TRBJ2-7; 12 bases are shared with TRBD1. Losses at the gene ends were 4 bases for V and 4 bases for J; bases not matched to a gene: 5. CDR1 SGHTA and CDR2 FQGNSA come from the germline V gene. The CDR3 loop spans 15 amino acids. The CDR3 region is CASSSRDRGHYEQYF. Written as DNA, the CDR3 is TGTGCCAGCAGCTCCCGGGACAGGGGGCATTACGAGCAGTACTTC.

This clonotype was detected only a few times. V is TRBV20-1 and J is TRBJ2-3; 10 nucleotides match TRBD1. CDR1 DFQATT and CDR2 SNEGSKA come from the germline V gene (reference sequence). This CDR3 has 16 amino acids. With 1 base clipped from V and 2 bases from J, the junction kept 6 bases outside the gene matches. CDR3 bases: TGCAGTGCTAGAGGGGACAGGGGATATCTCACAGATACGCAGTATTTT. Encoded protein: CSARGDRGYLTDTQYF.

The chain recombines TRBV10-2 with TRBJ2-7; no definite D call. Germline values: CDR1 WSHSY, CDR2 SAAADI. The CDR3 sequence is 13 residues long. V lost 1 base, J lost 5 bases, and 9 bases lay in between. CDR3: CASSEFKRDEQYV. The CDR3, as DNA: TGCGCCAGCAGTGAGTTCAAACGGGACGAGCAGTACGTC.

This clonotype was recorded many times. The V and J genes are TRBV5-5 and TRBJ2-7; the D is unclear. V was cut by 0 bases and J by 0 bases, with 7 bases left in between. CDR1 is SGHKS and CDR2 is YYEKEE in the germline V gene (reference sequence). CDR3 size: 14 residues. DNA of the CDR3: TGTGCCAGCAGCTTGGGATGGGGCTCCTACGAGCAGTACTTC. Translation: CASSLGWGSYEQYF. Supplemented by reference TRBV5-5 and TRBJ2-7, the full variable domain reads DAGVTQSPTHLIKTRGQQVTLRCSPISGHKSVSWYQQVLGQGPQFIFQYYEKEERGRGNFPDRFSARQFPNYSSELNVNALLLGDSALYLCASSLGWGSYEQYFGPGTRLTVT.

This clonotype has a handful of counts. The chain combines TRBV28 with TRBJ1-2, with unresolved D. CDR1 is MDHEN, CDR2 SYDVKM, per germline. The CDR3 extends over 12 amino acids. Trimming took 5 bases from V and 10 from J, leaving 14 bases between them. CDR3 sequence reads: CASSPLTIDYTF. In DNA form, the CDR3 reads TGTGCCAGCAGTCCCCTAACTATAGACTACACCTTC.